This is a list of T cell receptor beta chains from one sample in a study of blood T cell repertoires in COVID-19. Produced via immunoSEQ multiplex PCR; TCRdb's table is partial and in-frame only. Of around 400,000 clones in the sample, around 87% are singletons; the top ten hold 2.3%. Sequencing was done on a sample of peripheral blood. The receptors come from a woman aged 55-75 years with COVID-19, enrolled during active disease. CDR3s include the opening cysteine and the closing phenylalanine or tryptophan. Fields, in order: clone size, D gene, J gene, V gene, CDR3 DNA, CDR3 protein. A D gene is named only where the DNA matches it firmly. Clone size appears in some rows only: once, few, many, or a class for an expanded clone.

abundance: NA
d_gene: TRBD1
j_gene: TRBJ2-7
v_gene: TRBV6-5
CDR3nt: TGTGCCACAGGGACAGGGGTTTCGTCCTACGAGCAGTACTTC
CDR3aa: CATGTGVSSYEQYF

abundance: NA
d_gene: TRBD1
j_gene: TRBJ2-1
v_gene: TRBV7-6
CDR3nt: TGTGCCAGCAGCCCTAGGACAGGAATAGTGTATGAGCAGTTCTTC
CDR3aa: CASSPRTGIVYEQFF

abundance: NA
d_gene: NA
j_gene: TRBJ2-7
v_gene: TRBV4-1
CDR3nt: TGCGCCAGCAGCCAAGCTCGAGACTACGAGCAGTACTTC
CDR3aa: CASSQARDYEQYF

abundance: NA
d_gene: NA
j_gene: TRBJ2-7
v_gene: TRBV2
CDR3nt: TGTGCCAGCAGATTAGAGGGCGGCGCATACGAGCAGTACTTC
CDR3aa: CASRLEGGAYEQYF

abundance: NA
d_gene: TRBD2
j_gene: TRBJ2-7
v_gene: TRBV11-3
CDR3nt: TGTGCCAGCAGCCCTGGACTAGAGTACGAGCAGTACTTC
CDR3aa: CASSPGLEYEQYF

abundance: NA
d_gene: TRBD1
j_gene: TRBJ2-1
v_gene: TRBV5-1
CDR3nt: TGCGCCAGCAGCGAACGACAGGGGACCACCTACAATGAGCAGTTCTTC
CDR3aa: CASSERQGTTYNEQFF

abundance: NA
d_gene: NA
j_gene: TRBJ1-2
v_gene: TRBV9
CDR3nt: TGTGCCAGCAGCGTAGGCGGCGCCGACCGCTATGGCTACACCTTC
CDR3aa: CASSVGGADRYGYTF

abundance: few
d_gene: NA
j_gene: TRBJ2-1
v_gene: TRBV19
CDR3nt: TGTGCCAGTAAAGTAAACGGGGGCTCCTACAATGAGCAGTTCTTC
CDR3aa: CASKVNGGSYNEQFF

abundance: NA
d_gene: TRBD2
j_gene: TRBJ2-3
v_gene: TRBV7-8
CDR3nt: TGTGCCAGCAGCTCACATAGCGGGGGCCCTCCAGATACGCAGTATTTT
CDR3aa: CASSSHSGGPPDTQYF

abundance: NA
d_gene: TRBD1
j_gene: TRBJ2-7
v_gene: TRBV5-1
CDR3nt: TGCGCCAGCAGCCTGACAGGGAATTCCCTGAGCTCCTACGAGCAGTACTTC
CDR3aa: CASSLTGNSLSSYEQYF

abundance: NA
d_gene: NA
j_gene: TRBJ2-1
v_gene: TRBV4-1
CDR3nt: TGCGCCAGCAGCCAGTTACAGGTGCAGTTCTTC
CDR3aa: CASSQLQVQFF

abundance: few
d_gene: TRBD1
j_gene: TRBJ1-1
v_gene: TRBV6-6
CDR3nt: TGTGCCAGCAGACCGACAGGGGCTGGGTCTGAAGCTTTCTTT
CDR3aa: CASRPTGAGSEAFF

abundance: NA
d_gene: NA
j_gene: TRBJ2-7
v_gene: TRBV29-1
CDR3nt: TGCAGCGTTGATCGAGGGAAAGGGCAGTACTTC
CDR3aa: CSVDRGKGQYF

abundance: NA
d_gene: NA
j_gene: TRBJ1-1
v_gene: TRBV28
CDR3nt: TGTGCCAGCAGTTTCCCAGGGAACACTGAAGCTTTCTTT
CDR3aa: CASSFPGNTEAFF

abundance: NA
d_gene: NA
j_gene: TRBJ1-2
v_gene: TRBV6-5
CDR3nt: TGTGCCAGCAGGCCAAACGGATTCGGGGGATACACCTTC
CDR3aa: CASRPNGFGGYTF

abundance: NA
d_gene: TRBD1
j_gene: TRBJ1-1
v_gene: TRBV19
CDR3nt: TGTGCCAGTAGCCGGGGACAGATCACTGAAGCTTTCTTT
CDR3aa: CASSRGQITEAFF

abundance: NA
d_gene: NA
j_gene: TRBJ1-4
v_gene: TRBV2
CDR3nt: TGTGCCAGCAATTTCTACGGACATCCAACTAATGAAAAACTGTTTTTT
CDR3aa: CASNFYGHPTNEKLFF

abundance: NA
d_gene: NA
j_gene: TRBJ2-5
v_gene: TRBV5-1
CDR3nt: TGCGCCAGCGGCCCCCAAGAGACCCAGTACTTC
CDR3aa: CASGPQETQYF

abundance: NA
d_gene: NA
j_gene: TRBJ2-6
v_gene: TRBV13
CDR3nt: TGTGCCAGCAGCAGAACAGGGTCTGGGGCCAACGTCCTGACTTTC
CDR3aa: CASSRTGSGANVLTF

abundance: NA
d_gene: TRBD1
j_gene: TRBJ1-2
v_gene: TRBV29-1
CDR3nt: TGCAGCGTTCAAACAGGGGGCGTTGGCTACACCTTC
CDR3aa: CSVQTGGVGYTF

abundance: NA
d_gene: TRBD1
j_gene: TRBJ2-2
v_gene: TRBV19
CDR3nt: TGTGCCAGTAGTACCCAGGGGGCGAACACCGGGGAGCTGTTTTTT
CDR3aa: CASSTQGANTGELFF

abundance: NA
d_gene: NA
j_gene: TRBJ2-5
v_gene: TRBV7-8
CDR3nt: TGTGCCAGCAGCCCCCGGAGGGACAGAGAGACCCAGTACTTC
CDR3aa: CASSPRRDRETQYF

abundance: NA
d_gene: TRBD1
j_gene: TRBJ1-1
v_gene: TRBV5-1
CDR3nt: TGCGCCAGCAGCTCGCAGGGGGTTGAAGCTTTCTTT
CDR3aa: CASSSQGVEAFF

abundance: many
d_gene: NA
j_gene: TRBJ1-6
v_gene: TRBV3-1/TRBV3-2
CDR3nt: TGTGCCAGCAGCCAAGCGGGAGCTTGGTCACCCCTCCACTTT
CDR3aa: CASSQAGAWSPLHF

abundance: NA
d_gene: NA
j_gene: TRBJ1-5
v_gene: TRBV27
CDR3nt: TGTGCCAGCGCTCCGGGGTCCCCGCAATATAGCAATCAGCCCCAGCATTTT
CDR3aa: CASAPGSPQYSNQPQHF

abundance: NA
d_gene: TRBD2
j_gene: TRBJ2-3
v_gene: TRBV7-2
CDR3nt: TGTGCCAGCAGCTTAGCGGTCCAGGGATGGCTGGCTAGCGGGAACACAGATACGCAGTATTTT
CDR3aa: CASSLAVQGWLASGNTDTQYF

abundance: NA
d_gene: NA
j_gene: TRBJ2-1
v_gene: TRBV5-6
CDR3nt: TGTGCCAGCAGCTTAGCGGAGAGCTCCTACAATGAGCAGTTCTTC
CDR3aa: CASSLAESSYNEQFF

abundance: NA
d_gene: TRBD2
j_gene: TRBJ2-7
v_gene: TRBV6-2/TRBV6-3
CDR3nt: TGTGCCAGCAGCACGACTAGCGGGGCCCTCGCGGAGCAGTACTTC
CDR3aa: CASSTTSGALAEQYF

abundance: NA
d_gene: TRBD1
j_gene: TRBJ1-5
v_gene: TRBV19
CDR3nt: TGTGCCAGTAGCCCGACAGGGCCTGGCAATCAGCCCCAGCATTTT
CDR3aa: CASSPTGPGNQPQHF

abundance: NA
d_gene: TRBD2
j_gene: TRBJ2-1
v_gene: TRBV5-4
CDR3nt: TGTGCCAGCAGCTTGGCGGGGGGGCGTTACAATGAGCAGTTCTTC
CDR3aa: CASSLAGGRYNEQFF

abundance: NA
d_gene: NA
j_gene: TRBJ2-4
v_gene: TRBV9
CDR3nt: TGTGCCAGCAGCGACCCAAGACGGGAGCCTACCAAAAACATTCAGTACTTC
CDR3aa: CASSDPRREPTKNIQYF

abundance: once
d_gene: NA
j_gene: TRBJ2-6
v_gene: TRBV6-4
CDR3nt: TGTGCCAGCAGTGATGGAGGTCTTGGGGCCAACGTCCTGACTTTC
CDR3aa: CASSDGGLGANVLTF

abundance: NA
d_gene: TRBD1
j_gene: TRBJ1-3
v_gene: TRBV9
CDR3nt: TGTGCCAGCAGCGTTCGGACAGGGGGGGGAAACACCATATATTTT
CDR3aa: CASSVRTGGGNTIYF

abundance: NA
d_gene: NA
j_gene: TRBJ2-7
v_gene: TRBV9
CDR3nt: TGTGCCAGCAGCGTCGGGACACCCTACGAGCAGTACTTC
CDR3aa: CASSVGTPYEQYF

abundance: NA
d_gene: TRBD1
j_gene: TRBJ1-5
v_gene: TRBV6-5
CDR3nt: TGTGCCAGCAGAGAGTACAGGGGAAATCAGCCCCAGCATTTT
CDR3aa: CASREYRGNQPQHF

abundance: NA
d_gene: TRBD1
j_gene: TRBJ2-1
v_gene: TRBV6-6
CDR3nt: TGTGCCAGCAGTTTCAGCCTCCGGGACAGTGAGCAGTTCTTC
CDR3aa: CASSFSLRDSEQFF

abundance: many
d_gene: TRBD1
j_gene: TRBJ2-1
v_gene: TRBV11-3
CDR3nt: TGTGCCAGCAGCGCCCGGGACAGGGGGTCCTACAATGAGCAGTTCTTC
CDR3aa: CASSARDRGSYNEQFF

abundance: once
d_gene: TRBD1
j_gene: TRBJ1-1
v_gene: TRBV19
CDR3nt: TGTGCCAGTTCCAAGACAGGGGTGACTGAAGCTTTCTTT
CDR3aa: CASSKTGVTEAFF

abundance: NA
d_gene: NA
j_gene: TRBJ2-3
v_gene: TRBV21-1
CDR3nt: TGTGCCAGCAGCAAACCCGGGACTAGCGGCTCGCCATCCGATTTCGATACGCAGTATTTT
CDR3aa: CASSKPGTSGSPSDFDTQYF

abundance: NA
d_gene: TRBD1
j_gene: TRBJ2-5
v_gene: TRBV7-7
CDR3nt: TGTGCCAGCAGCCGAGACAGGGGGCGGGCGGAGACCCAGTACTTC
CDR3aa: CASSRDRGRAETQYF

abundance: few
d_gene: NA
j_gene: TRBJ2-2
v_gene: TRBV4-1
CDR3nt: TGCGCCAGCAGCCAAGATATTGGGCGGAACACCGGGGAGCTGTTTTTT
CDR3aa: CASSQDIGRNTGELFF

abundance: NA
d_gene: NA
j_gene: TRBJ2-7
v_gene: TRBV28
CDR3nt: TGTGCCAGCAGTCCCACGGGGGTCTCCTACGAGCAGTACTTC
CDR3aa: CASSPTGVSYEQYF

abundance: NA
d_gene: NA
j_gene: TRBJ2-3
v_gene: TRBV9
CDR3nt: TGTGCCAGCAGCGTAGTCGGTTCCACAGATACGCAGTATTTT
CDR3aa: CASSVVGSTDTQYF

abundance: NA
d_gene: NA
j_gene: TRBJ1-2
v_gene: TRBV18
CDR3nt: TGTGCCAGCTCACCACCGGCGGGTTATGGCTACACCTTC
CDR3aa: CASSPPAGYGYTF

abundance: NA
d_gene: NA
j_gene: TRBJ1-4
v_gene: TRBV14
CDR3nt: TGTGCCAGCAGCGAGAAAGCTCAGGGGATGAATGAAAAACTGTTTTTT
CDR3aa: CASSEKAQGMNEKLFF

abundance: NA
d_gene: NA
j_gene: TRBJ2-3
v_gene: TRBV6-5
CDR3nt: TGTGCCAGCAGACAGATTTCTAGCACAGATACGCAGTATTTT
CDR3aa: CASRQISSTDTQYF

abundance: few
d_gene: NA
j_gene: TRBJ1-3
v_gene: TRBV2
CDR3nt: TGTGCCAGCAGTCATCGGGACTCTGGAAACACCATATATTTT
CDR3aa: CASSHRDSGNTIYF

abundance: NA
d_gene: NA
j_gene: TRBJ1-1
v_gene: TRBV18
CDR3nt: TGTGCCAGCTCACCTAACCCTCAGGGGAACACTGAAGCTTTCTTT
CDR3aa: CASSPNPQGNTEAFF

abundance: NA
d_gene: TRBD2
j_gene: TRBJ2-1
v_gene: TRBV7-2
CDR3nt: TGTGCCAGCAGCCTTAGCGGGGGCCCCAATGAGCAGTTCTTC
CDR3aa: CASSLSGGPNEQFF

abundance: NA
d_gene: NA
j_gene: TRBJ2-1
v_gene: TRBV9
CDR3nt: TGTGCCAGCAGCGTAGACTCCGCCGGCTCCTACAATGAGCAGTTCTTC
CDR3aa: CASSVDSAGSYNEQFF

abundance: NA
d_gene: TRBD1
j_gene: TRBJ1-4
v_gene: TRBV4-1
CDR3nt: TGCGCCAGCAGAATTCGTTTCGTCGGGACAGGGGATGAAAAACTGTTTTTT
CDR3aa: CASRIRFVGTGDEKLFF

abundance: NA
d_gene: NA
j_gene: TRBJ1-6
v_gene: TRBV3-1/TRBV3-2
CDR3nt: TGTGCCAGCAGCCAACAGACTTCTTCTAATTCACCCCTCCACTTT
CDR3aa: CASSQQTSSNSPLHF

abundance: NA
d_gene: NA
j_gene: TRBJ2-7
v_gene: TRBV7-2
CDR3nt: TGTGCCAGCAGCTTTGGGGGGGGGCCTGAGCAGTACTTC
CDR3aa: CASSFGGGPEQYF

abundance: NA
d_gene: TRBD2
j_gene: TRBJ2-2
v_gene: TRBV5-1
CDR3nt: TGCGCCAGCAGCGTACCTAGCGGGAACACCGGGGAGCTGTTTTTT
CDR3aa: CASSVPSGNTGELFF

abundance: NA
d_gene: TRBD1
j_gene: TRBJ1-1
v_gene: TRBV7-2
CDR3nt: TGTGCCAGCAGCTTTGACAGGGGAACTGAAGCTTTCTTT
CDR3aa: CASSFDRGTEAFF

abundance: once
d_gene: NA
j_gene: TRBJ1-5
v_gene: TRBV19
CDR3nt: TGTGCCAGTAAGGGGTTCGGGCAGCCCCAGCATTTT
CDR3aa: CASKGFGQPQHF

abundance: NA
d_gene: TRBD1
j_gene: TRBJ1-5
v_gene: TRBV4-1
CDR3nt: TGCGCCAGCAGCCCGGGACAGGGGCAGGCTTGGCAGCCCCAGCATTTT
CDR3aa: CASSPGQGQAWQPQHF

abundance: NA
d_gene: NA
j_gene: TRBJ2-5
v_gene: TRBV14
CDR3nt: TGTGCCAGCAGCCAAGAAGGCGGGCCTTGGGAGACCCAGTACTTC
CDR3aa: CASSQEGGPWETQYF

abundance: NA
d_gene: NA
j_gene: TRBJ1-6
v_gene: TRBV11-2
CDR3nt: TGTGCCAGCACCTCTGGGGGCAGGGGTAATTCACCCCTCCACTTT
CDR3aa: CASTSGGRGNSPLHF